One sample yielded the 4 T cell receptor beta chains listed below, sequenced in a study of shared T cell receptors in the human thymus. Assay: immunoSEQ multiplex PCR; the TCRdb copy retains only in-frame clones and omits some. The data contain approximately 580,000 clones, around 82% of them singletons. These data were also filed under a second study, of human thymus T cells.

The sequenced sample consisted of thymocytes. The origin of the receptors is a boy under two years old with a congenital heart defect.

This chain links TRBV5-4 with TRBJ2-1; 10 nucleotides align to TRBD2. CDR3 size: 18 residues. Germline V lookup: CDR1 SGHNT, CDR2 YYREEE (reference sequence). V dropped 2 bases and J dropped 3; count of bases not matched to a gene: 11. CDR3 nucleotides: TGTGCCAGCAGCTTAGAAACCGGGACTAGCGCCTACTACAATGAGCAGTTCTTC. Translation gives CASSLETGTSAYYNEQFF.

The chain recombines TRBV11-2 with TRBJ2-7, with D maybe TRBD1 (5 bases). Trimming pared 2 bases from V and 2 bases from J, leaving 13 bases between. The V gene's germline CDR1 is SGHAT and CDR2 FQNNGV. CDR3 length: 15 amino acids. CDR3 sequence: CASSLSAGLTYEQYF. In DNA, the CDR3 is TGTGCCAGCAGCTTATCTGCAGGGTTGACCTACGAGCAGTACTTC.

The genes are TRBV19 and TRBJ1-5; D is unresolved. The CDR3 spans 16 residues. Germline CDR1 LNHDA, CDR2 SQIVND (reference sequence). V was pared by 2 bases and J by 2 bases, with 13 bases between. The chain's CDR3 is CASSIRGSRGNQPQHF. The CDR3 DNA reads as TGTGCCAGTAGTATACGGGGATCGAGGGGCAATCAGCCCCAGCATTTT.

This clone was found a few times. The gene calls are TRBV9 and TRBJ1-1, with TRBD1 as a possible D gene (5 bases). V lost 0 bases and J 5 bases, leaving 17 bases between the germline ends. The germline V gene has CDR1 SGDLS and CDR2 YYNGEE. The length of the CDR3 is 16 residues. CDR3 residues: CASSVATGGGKTEAFF. The CDR3 bases are TGTGCCAGCAGCGTAGCTACGGGGGGGGGAAAAACTGAAGCTTTCTTT.